The T cell receptor beta chain under discussion was sequenced for a study of shared clonotypes between healthy human individuals. On sorted subsets, replicate PCRs used 150 to 250 ng DNA, or 25,000 to 35,000 T cell genomes. Authors' analysis steps: ImmunoSEQ junction-only sequences lacked quality scores, so their filtering differed. Sequencing was performed with immunoSEQ multiplex PCR; in TCRdb, only in-frame clones are kept and a portion is missing. The V and J calls and clone size were taken over from that table, and D and trimming were inferred from the DNA. Of a few million clones listed, more than 90% are singletons. Of note for this clone: What it recognizes is unknown.

V shed 0 bases, J shed 4 bases, and the junction held 13 bases outside the gene matches. This CDR3 spans 21 amino acids. Germline CDR1 reads SGHTA; CDR2 reads FQGNSA. Study-level results: Clonotype sharing across donors was expected to vary with sequencing depth.

The specimen sequenced was naive CD4+ T cells sorted from blood. As to subset: CD45RA+ positively selected. The chain recombines TRBV7-2 with TRBJ2-2, with TRBD2 matching 14 bases. This receptor was obtained from a young man in good health. DNA for the CDR3: TGTGCCAGCAGCTTAGCACACCAGAAGACTAGCGGGGGGGCGGCCACCGGGGAGCTGTTTTTT. It specifies CASSLAHQKTSGGAATGELFF.